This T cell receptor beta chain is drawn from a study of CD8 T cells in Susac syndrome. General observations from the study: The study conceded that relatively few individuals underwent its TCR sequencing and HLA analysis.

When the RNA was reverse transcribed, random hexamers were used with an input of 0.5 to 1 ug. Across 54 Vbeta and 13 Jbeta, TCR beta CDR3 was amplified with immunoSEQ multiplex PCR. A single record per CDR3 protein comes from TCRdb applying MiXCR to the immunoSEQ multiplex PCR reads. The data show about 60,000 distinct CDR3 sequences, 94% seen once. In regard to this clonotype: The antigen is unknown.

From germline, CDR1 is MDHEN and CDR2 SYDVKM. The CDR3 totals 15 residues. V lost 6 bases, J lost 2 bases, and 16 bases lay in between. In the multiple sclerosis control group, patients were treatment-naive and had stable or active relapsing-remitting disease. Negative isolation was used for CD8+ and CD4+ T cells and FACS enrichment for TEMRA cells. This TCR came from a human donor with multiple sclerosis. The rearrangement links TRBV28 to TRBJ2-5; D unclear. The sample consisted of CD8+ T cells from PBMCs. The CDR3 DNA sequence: TGTGCCAGCAGAACCCTCGGTGGCGGACAAGAGACCCAGTACTTC. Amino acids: CASRTLGGGQETQYF.